One sample yielded the 7 T cell receptor beta chains listed below, sequenced in a study of CD8 T cells in ankylosing spondylitis. From the 5' RACE reads, TCRdb called clonotypes with MiXCR, one entry per CDR3 protein. The table lists about 460,000 distinct CDR3 sequences, roughly 5% of them singletons. Broader study findings: Blood from ankylosing spondylitis patients appeared to carry a characteristic roughly 8-variant TCR beta motif.

These receptors are not linked to any known antigen. The sequencing input was blood, either unsorted or a sorted T cell fraction (not recorded which). Every receptor here comes from a male donor with ankylosing spondylitis.

This clonotype was recorded many times. A read error may produce the germline difference seen at one junction end. This sequence joins TRBV18 and TRBJ1-1; no reliable D call. The germline V gene has CDR1 KGHSH and CDR2 LQKENI. The CDR3 totals 12 residues. CDR3 sequence: CASSPRNTEAFF. The CDR3 DNA is TGTGCCAGCTCGCCACGGAACACTGAAGCTTTCTTT.

This clonotype was observed at least ten times. This chain connects TRBV10-3 to TRBJ2-7, with no clear D. CDR3 size: 13 residues. Trimming removed 4 bases at V and 0 bases at J, with 7 bases between. The V gene's germline CDR1 is ENHRY and CDR2 SYGVKD. For the CDR3, the DNA is TGTGCCATCAGTGGGCAGCTCTCCTACGAGCAGTACTTC. Amino acids: CAISGQLSYEQYF.

This clonotype was counted ten times or more. This chain joins TRBV20-1 and TRBJ1-4, with D perhaps TRBD1 (6 bases). Germline V gives CDR1 DFQATT, CDR2 SNEGSKA (reference sequence). With 2 bases removed from V and 0 bases from J, the gap between germline ends came to 7 bases. The CDR3 loop spans 14 amino acids. Here the CDR3 reads CSARYRATNEKLFF. CDR3 DNA: TGCAGTGCTAGATACAGGGCAACTAATGAAAAACTGTTTTTT.

The chain is built from TRBV27 and TRBJ1-2; weak D call: TRBD1 (5 bases). Germline-derived CDR1 and CDR2 are MNHEY and SMNVEV (reference sequence). The CDR3 contains 13 residues. Trimming pared 5 bases from V and 3 bases from J, leaving 10 bases between. CDR3 region: CASSGGLYYGYTF. The CDR3 DNA reads TGTGCCAGCAGTGGGGGATTATACTATGGCTACACCTTC.

There are a few counts of this clonotype. V and J are TRBV9 and TRBJ2-1; TRBD2 matches at 14 bases. CDR3 size: 20 residues. The V gene's germline CDR1 is SGDLS and CDR2 YYNGEE. With V trimmed by 4 bases and J by 3 bases, 15 bases remained unmatched. The CDR3: CASSSPGTSGSSAFYNEQFF. CDR3 coding DNA: TGTGCCAGCAGCTCACCCGGGACTAGCGGGAGTAGCGCCTTCTACAATGAGCAGTTCTTC.

In this sample, this clonotype turned up many times. This rearrangement joins TRBV10-3 to TRBJ2-5, with 8 bases fitting TRBD1. Germline CDR1 and CDR2: ENHRY and SYGVKD. This CDR3 is 15 amino acids long. V shed 3 bases and J 5 bases; nucleotides not matched to a gene: 8. CDR3 residues: CAISDVGTGVETQYF. CDR3 bases: TGTGCCATCAGTGATGTTGGGACAGGTGTGGAGACCCAGTACTTC.

V and J are TRBV11-2 and TRBJ2-2; D might be TRBD2 (5 bases). The V gene's germline CDR1 is SGHAT and CDR2 FQNNGV. The CDR3 is 17 residues long. V shed 2 bases and J shed 0 bases, with 13 bases lying between them. CDR3 residues: CASSLLPGVANTGELFF. The CDR3 DNA is TGTGCCAGCAGCTTACTTCCCGGGGTCGCGAACACCGGGGAGCTGTTTTTT.